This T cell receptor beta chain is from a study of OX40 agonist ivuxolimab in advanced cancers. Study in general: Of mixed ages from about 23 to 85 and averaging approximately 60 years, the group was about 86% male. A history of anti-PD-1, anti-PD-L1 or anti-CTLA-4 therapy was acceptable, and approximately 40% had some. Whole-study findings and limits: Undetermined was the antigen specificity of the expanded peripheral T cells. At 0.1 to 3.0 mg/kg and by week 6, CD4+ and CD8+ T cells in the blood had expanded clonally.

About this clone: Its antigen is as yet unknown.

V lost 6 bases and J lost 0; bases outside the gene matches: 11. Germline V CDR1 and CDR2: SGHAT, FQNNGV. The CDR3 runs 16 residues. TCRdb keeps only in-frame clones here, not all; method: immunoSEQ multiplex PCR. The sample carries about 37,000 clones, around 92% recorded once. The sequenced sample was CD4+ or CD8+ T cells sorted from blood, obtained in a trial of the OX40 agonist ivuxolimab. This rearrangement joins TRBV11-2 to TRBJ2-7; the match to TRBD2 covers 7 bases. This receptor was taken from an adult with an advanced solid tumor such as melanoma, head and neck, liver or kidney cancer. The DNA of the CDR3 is TGTGCCAGCAGTCCTACTAGCGCCGGGCCCTCCTACGAGCAGTACTTC. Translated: CASSPTSAGPSYEQYF.